This TCR beta chain was sequenced in a study of regulatory T cells in long-lasting Graves disease. Study results and limitations: When disease was persistent, TRBV28, TRBJ1-2 and TRBJ2-5 were the favored segments.

Arm-PCR of CDR3 regions and iRepertoire HTBI primers were the basis on which TCR beta libraries were built. MiXCR, run by TCRdb on the multiplex PCR reads, gives a single entry per CDR3 protein. Of some 280,000 distinct CDR3 sequences listed, around 20% were seen once; the top ten hold more than 55%. This clonotype was picked up many times. What it binds is not known. This CDR3 is 13 amino acids long. V was trimmed by 1 base and J by 9 bases, leaving 13 bases between them. Germline lookup yields CDR1 GTSNPN and CDR2 SVGIG (reference sequence). The time point is: persistent/refractory GD, antithyroid drugs over 5 years with positive TRAb. PBMC RNA was the source of the TCR library. Patients with Graves' disease were diagnosed by American Thyroid Association guidelines. Patients were from an endocrinology department in Xi'an, China.

The genes are TRBV30 and TRBJ1-5; D call uncertain. The input for sequencing was peripheral blood mononuclear cells (PBMCs), taken when the disease was refractory, from a patient treated with antithyroid drugs. The receptor comes from a female donor with Graves disease. CDR3 sequence reads: CAWSELSWGPQHF. In nucleotides, the CDR3 is TGTGCCTGGAGTGAACTCTCCTGGGGGCCCCAGCATTTT.